Listed here are 32 T cell receptor beta chains from one sample, sequenced in a study of T-cell memory formation after mild COVID-19. TCRdb called the 5' RACE reads again in MiXCR, with one record for every CDR3 protein. Seen here are about 360,000 distinct CDR3 sequences, 13% to 15% observed once, and the top ten hold 22%. The sequenced material came from PBMCs or a T cell subset sorted from them (not recorded which). Receptor source: a man aged 18 to 29 who had mild COVID-19 (a few samples of this study predate the infection). Cell type and time point are not known.

At least ten counts were recorded for this clonotype. The chain combines TRBV20-1 with TRBJ2-5; D may be TRBD1 or TRBD2 (5 bases each). Trimming removed 2 bases from V and 2 bases from J, with 18 bases in between. The germline V gene encodes CDR1 DFQATT and CDR2 SNEGSKA (reference sequence). CDR3 size: 16 residues. CDR3 nucleotide sequence: TGCAGTGCTAGAATTCGGGACGAGGGATGGCAAGAGACCCAGTACTTC. Its protein product is CSARIRDEGWQETQYF.

The rearrangement links TRBV11-2 to TRBJ1-3, with D unresolved. The CDR3 spans 13 residues. V was pared by 3 bases and J by 2 bases, with 5 bases between. CDR1 is SGHAT, CDR2 FQNNGV, per germline. For the CDR3, the DNA is TGTGCCAGCAGCTTCGGGGCTGGAAACACCATATATTTT. Protein: CASSFGAGNTIYF. Supplemented by reference TRBV11-2 and TRBJ1-3, the full variable domain reads EAGVAQSPRYKIIEKRQSVAFWCNPISGHATLYWYQQILGQGPKLLIQFQNNGVVDDSQLPKDRFSAERLKGVDSTLKIQPAKLEDSAVYLCASSFGAGNTIYFGEGSWLTVV.

This chain connects TRBV5-1 to TRBJ2-2; TRBD2 agrees at 7 bases. The CDR3 has 17 residues. The ends lost 4 bases at V and 2 bases at J; junction bases unmatched: 11. CDR1 SGHRS and CDR2 YFSETQ come from the germline V gene. CDR3 protein: CASSPRAGGGNTGELFF. The CDR3 nucleotides read TGCGCCAGCAGCCCCCGAGCGGGCGGGGGTAACACCGGGGAGCTGTTTTTT.

This clonotype turned up a few times. The chain links TRBV7-6 to TRBJ2-2, with D maybe TRBD2 (6 bases). Germline V gives CDR1 SGHVS, CDR2 FNYEAQ. CDR3 length: 14 amino acids. The V end lost 8 bases, the J end lost 7 bases, and 17 bases lay between the germline ends. CDR3 nucleotide sequence: TGTGCCAGCGCGGAAGCTAGCGTAGGCGGGGAGCTGTTTTTT. This translates into CASAEASVGGELFF.

This clonotype was found a few times. This rearrangement joins TRBV7-9 to TRBJ2-3; the match to TRBD2 covers 9 bases. Germline CDR1 is SEHNR and CDR2 is FQNEAQ (reference sequence). V lost 2 bases to trimming and J lost 0 bases; unmatched junction nucleotides: 3. The CDR3 has 16 amino acids. The CDR3 DNA sequence: TGTGCCAGCAGCTTATTTACTAGCGGGAGCACAGATACGCAGTATTTT. It yields the protein CASSLFTSGSTDTQYF.

In this sample, this clonotype turned up once. The chain is built from TRBV6-6 and TRBJ2-1; D gene uncertain. This CDR3 spans 16 amino acids. Germline assignment: CDR1 MNHNY and CDR2 SVGAGI (reference sequence). V gave up 0 bases and J gave up 3 bases, with 12 bases separating them. The CDR3 DNA reads as TGTGCCAGCAGTTACTCGCTTAGCTGGGGCTACAATGAGCAGTTCTTC. Protein product: CASSYSLSWGYNEQFF.

This clonotype came up many times. This chain uses TRBV5-1 with TRBJ2-5; the match to TRBD2 covers 10 bases. V lost 0 bases and J lost 5; bases outside the gene matches: 10. Germline values: CDR1 SGHRS, CDR2 YFSETQ. There are 17 residues in the CDR3. This CDR3 reads CASSLALSGGAQETQYF. DNA of the CDR3: TGCGCCAGCAGCTTGGCCCTGAGCGGGGGGGCCCAGGAGACCCAGTACTTC.

J is TRBJ1-1 and V is TRBV7-9; no firm D call. Germline V gene data show CDR1 as SEHNR and CDR2 as FQNEAQ (reference sequence). The CDR3 spans 15 residues. Trimming removed 7 bases at V and 3 bases at J, with 18 bases between. The DNA of the CDR3 is TGTGCCAGCATCCCAGTTGGAGGCGCCCACACTGAAGCTTTCTTT. The encoded protein is CASIPVGGAHTEAFF.

The chain recombines TRBV20-1 with TRBJ1-1; D possibly corresponds to TRBD1 (6 bases). The CDR3 is 14 amino acids. V was trimmed by 2 bases and J by 1 base, leaving 11 bases between them. Germline V gene sequence: CDR1 DFQATT, CDR2 SNEGSKA (reference sequence). CDR3 bases: TGCAGTGCTAGACCGGGACATGGGAACACTGAAGCTTTCTTT. It encodes CSARPGHGNTEAFF.

This clonotype was seen only a few times. V gene TRBV4-1 combines with J gene TRBJ2-7; TRBD1 is a possible D gene (6 bases). Germline V gives CDR1 MGHRA, CDR2 YSYEKL. Trimming took 2 bases from V and 0 from J, leaving 17 bases between them. CDR3 length equals 17 residues. CDR3 bases: TGCGCCAGCAGCCAATTGGCTAGTAGGGACACCTCCTACGAGCAGTACTTC. Encoded protein: CASSQLASRDTSYEQYF.

The sample holds many counts of this clonotype. The chain is built from TRBV20-1 and TRBJ2-3; D gene uncertain. Germline V gene lookup returns CDR1 DFQATT and CDR2 SNEGSKA (reference sequence). V dropped 6 bases and J dropped 4 bases, with 11 bases sitting between them. The CDR3 has 12 residues. The CDR3 reads CSADRTADTQYF. The CDR3 DNA reads TGCAGTGCCGACCGAACCGCAGATACGCAGTATTTT.

Only a few counts were recorded for this clonotype. The V and J genes are TRBV4-2 and TRBJ1-1; tentative D call: TRBD1 (6 bases). CDR3 size: 17 residues. V lost 1 base and J 0 bases, leaving 15 bases between the germline ends. CDR1 and CDR2 from the germline V gene are LGHNA and YNFKEQ. The CDR3 nucleotides read TGTGCCAGCAGCCAAGTTGGGGGCGCGAATCTGAACACTGAAGCTTTCTTT. Encoded protein: CASSQVGGANLNTEAFF.

This clonotype was counted at least ten times. The chain combines TRBV5-5 with TRBJ1-1; the D is unclear. This CDR3 spans 15 amino acids. CDR1 and CDR2 from the germline V gene are SGHKS and YYEKEE (reference sequence). Trimming pared 4 bases from V and 2 bases from J, leaving 15 bases between. CDR3 protein: CASSLVGLPNTEAFF. As DNA, the CDR3 is TGTGCCAGCAGCCTTGTTGGGCTGCCTAACACTGAAGCTTTCTTT.

V is TRBV7-2 and J is TRBJ2-1, with TRBD2 matching 9 bases. Germline CDR1 and CDR2: SGHTA and FQGNSA. The CDR3 has 15 residues. V trimming: 5 bases; J trimming: 4 bases; junction bases outside the gene matches: 6. The CDR3 DNA reads TGTGCCAGCAGCATCGGGACTAGCAGGTACAATGAGCAGTTCTTC. Its translation: CASSIGTSRYNEQFF.

This clonotype has more than one count but fewer than ten. The genes are TRBV5-1 and TRBJ1-1; a weak D match, TRBD1 (5 bases). The V end lost 0 bases, the J end lost 1 base, and 10 bases lay between the germline ends. The CDR3 contains 15 residues. The V gene's germline CDR1 is SGHRS and CDR2 YFSETQ. The DNA of the CDR3 is TGCGCCAGCAGCTTGGCTATAGGGGCGAACACTGAAGCTTTCTTT. This sequence encodes CASSLAIGANTEAFF.

Note on this clonotype: A read error may be the cause here, since a much bigger clone is one base away. This sequence joins TRBV19 and TRBJ2-2; D call uncertain. This CDR3 is 14 amino acids long. Trimming pared 3 bases from V and 5 bases from J, leaving 10 bases between. Germline-derived CDR1 and CDR2 are LNHDA and SQIVND (reference sequence). CDR3 nucleotide sequence: TGTGCCAGTAGTATTTCCGAGAGGACCGGGGAGCTGTTTTTT. Translated, it gives CASSISERTGELFF. The full variable domain, rest sourced from reference TRBV19 and TRBJ2-2, is DGGITQSPKYLFRKEGQNVTLSCEQNLNHDAMYWYRQDPGQGLRLIYYSQIVNDFQKGDIAEGYSVSREKKESFPLTVTSAQKNPTAFYLCASSISERTGELFFGEGSRLTVL.

This clonotype occurred a few times. V and J are TRBV20-1 and TRBJ2-7, with TRBD1 matching over 7 bases. With V trimmed by 0 bases and J by 5 bases, 7 bases remained unmatched. This CDR3 is 14 amino acids long. Germline CDR1 is DFQATT and CDR2 is SNEGSKA (reference sequence). The CDR3 nucleotides are TGCAGTGCTAGAGATCAGGGGGTAGCAGACGAGCAGTACTTC. It specifies CSARDQGVADEQYF.

This clonotype showed up many times. This sequence joins TRBV3-1 and TRBJ2-4; 7 nucleotides match TRBD2. Germline CDR1 and CDR2: LGHDT and YNNKEL (reference sequence). Losses at the gene ends were 5 bases for V and 3 bases for J; bases not matched to a gene: 4. The CDR3 is made up of 14 amino acids. CDR3 in DNA: TGTGCCAGCAGCTCCTCGGGGGGCAAAAACATTCAGTACTTC. Its translation is CASSSSGGKNIQYF.

This clonotype occurred a few times. V and J are TRBV6-2 or TRBV6-3 and TRBJ2-6, with D unclear. V was cut by 7 bases and J by 0 bases, with 25 bases left in between. This CDR3 spans 20 amino acids. Germline CDR1 MNHEY, CDR2 SVGEGT. The CDR3 sequence: CASIDPGIGRISSGANVLTF. In nucleotides, the CDR3 is TGTGCCAGCATCGACCCGGGTATCGGACGGATCAGCTCTGGGGCCAACGTCCTGACTTTC.

This clonotype was seen more than once but under ten times. The J gene is TRBJ1-4, the V gene TRBV5-1; D is ambiguous. V lost 7 bases and J lost 0, with 13 bases in between. The CDR3 extends over 15 amino acids. Germline CDR1 is SGHRS and CDR2 is YFSETQ. CDR3 sequence reads: CASELRSATNEKLFF. The DNA of the CDR3 is TGCGCCAGCGAACTTAGATCTGCAACTAATGAAAAACTGTTTTTT.

In its sample, this clonotype was seen many times. The chain carries TRBV28 and TRBJ2-1; D is perhaps TRBD1 or TRBD2 (6 bases each). CDR3 length equals 15 residues. V dropped 4 bases and J dropped 3 bases, with 13 bases sitting between them. The germline V gene encodes CDR1 MDHEN and CDR2 SYDVKM. In DNA, the CDR3 is TGTGCCAGCAGTTCCCAGGGGCGGGGCTACAATGAGCAGTTCTTC. Its translation: CASSSQGRGYNEQFF.

The chain has TRBV4-1 and TRBJ2-1, with 9 bases fitting TRBD1. CDR3 length: 17 residues. J gave up 3 bases and V 4 bases, and 10 bases lay outside the gene matches. CDR1 is MGHRA and CDR2 is YSYEKL in the germline V gene. CDR3 sequence reads: CASSPMRGQGDYNEQFF. The DNA for the CDR3 is TGCGCCAGCAGCCCCATGCGGGGACAGGGAGACTACAATGAGCAGTTCTTC.

V usage is TRBV12-3 or TRBV12-4 and J usage is TRBJ1-2; 7 positions agree with TRBD1. The J segment lost 8 bases and the V segment lost 0 bases, leaving 0 bases of the junction unmatched. CDR3 length equals 12 residues. The CDR3 sequence is CASSLATGGYTF. CDR3 DNA: TGTGCCAGCAGTTTAGCGACAGGGGGCTACACCTTC.

The chain links TRBV5-1 to TRBJ2-3; tentatively, D is TRBD1 (5 bases). Trimming left V 2 bases short and J 0 bases short, with 10 bases between. There are 15 residues in the CDR3. The germline V gene encodes CDR1 SGHRS and CDR2 YFSETQ. CDR3 region: CASSFRAASTDTQYF. The CDR3 DNA is TGCGCCAGCAGCTTCAGGGCGGCTAGCACAGATACGCAGTATTTT.

The chain recombines TRBV28 with TRBJ1-1; 8 bases are a match to TRBD1. Looked up from germline, CDR1 is MDHEN and CDR2 is SYDVKM. Trimming removed 9 bases from V and 2 bases from J; junction bases left unmatched: 11. There are 15 residues in the CDR3. The CDR3 coding sequence is TGTGCCAGTTGGGGGGGAGGACAGGGTAACACTGAAGCTTTCTTT. As protein: CASWGGGQGNTEAFF.

In this sample, this clonotype turned up many times. The rearrangement uses TRBV7-2 and TRBJ2-3; the D gene is possibly TRBD2 (6 bases). The CDR3 has 14 amino acids. Germline CDR1 reads SGHTA; CDR2 reads FQGNSA. Trimming took 5 bases from V and 5 from J, leaving 14 bases between them. CDR3 DNA sequence: TGTGCCAGCAGCCCGTCTAGCGTTATAGATACGCAGTATTTT. It specifies CASSPSSVIDTQYF.

This clonotype was seen more than once but under ten times. This chain connects TRBV15 to TRBJ2-7; D is perhaps TRBD1 (7 bases). The germline V and J ends were trimmed by 0 bases and 2 bases, with 8 bases remaining between them. Germline CDR1 is LNHNV and CDR2 is YYDKDF (reference sequence). The CDR3 spans 14 residues. The CDR3 region is CATSRDRGAYEQYF. The CDR3 DNA is TGTGCCACCAGCAGAGACAGGGGGGCCTACGAGCAGTACTTC.

The chain uses TRBV6-2 or TRBV6-3 and TRBJ2-2; possibly TRBD2 for D (5 bases). There are 14 residues in the CDR3. Germline assignment: CDR1 MNHEY and CDR2 SVGEGT. V lost 8 bases and J lost 3, with 13 bases in between. The CDR3 DNA reads TGTGCCAGCTCTAGCATTCGTGACACCGGGGAGCTGTTTTTT. Protein product: CASSSIRDTGELFF.

This clonotype was counted at least ten times. The V call is TRBV5-1, the J call TRBJ2-4; perhaps TRBD1 as D (6 bases). V shed 3 bases and J shed 8 bases, with 12 bases lying between them. CDR3 size: 13 residues. CDR1 and CDR2 from the germline V gene are SGHRS and YFSETQ. CDR3 sequence: CASSSGHADIQYF. The CDR3 DNA reads as TGCGCCAGCAGCTCGGGACACGCGGACATTCAGTACTTC.

The chain recombines TRBV5-1 with TRBJ1-4; 11 positions agree with TRBD1. From germline, CDR1 is SGHRS and CDR2 YFSETQ. V shed 2 bases and J 7 bases; nucleotides not matched to a gene: 4. The CDR3 is 15 amino acids. In nucleotides, the CDR3 is TGCGCCAGCAGCTTTACGGGGACAGGGGGTGAAAAACTGTTTTTT. As protein: CASSFTGTGGEKLFF.

J is TRBJ2-3 and V is TRBV5-1; 9 nucleotides align to TRBD1. With 5 bases clipped from V and 2 bases from J, the junction kept 6 bases outside the gene matches. Germline lookup yields CDR1 SGHRS and CDR2 YFSETQ. CDR3 length: 15 amino acids. CDR3: CASRGTGYFTDTQYF. CDR3 DNA sequence: TGCGCCAGCAGGGGGACAGGGTACTTCACAGATACGCAGTATTTT.

This clonotype was seen ten or more times. The chain uses TRBV20-1 and TRBJ1-4, with D possibly being TRBD1 (5 bases). The germline gives CDR1 DFQATT, CDR2 SNEGSKA (reference sequence). CDR3 length: 15 amino acids. The ends were cut back, 5 bases at V and 0 bases at J, with 13 bases in the middle. CDR3 in DNA: TGCAGTGCTCGGGGACTTGGGGCAACTAATGAAAAACTGTTTTTT. Protein sequence: CSARGLGATNEKLFF.